This T cell receptor (beta chain) was observed in a study of long-term antiretroviral therapy in people with HIV. Study as a whole: Earliest sampling preceded the 2015 immediate-ART recommendation by about a decade.

The V and J ends lost 5 bases and 5 bases, in that order; junction bases with no gene match: 11. Germline loops: CDR1 SGDLS, CDR2 YYNGEE. The CDR3 consists of 15 residues. Sampling of each donor yielded at least one pre-ART PBMC sample and at least two post-ART PBMC samples. The cryopreserved samples used held 1-10 million PBMC prior to extraction of DNA. Assay version v3.0 of immunoSEQ was used, and it was run at survey level. The study targeted roughly 40,000-55,000 T-cell genomes per sample in sequencing. Generated by immunoSEQ multiplex PCR, the TCRdb table keeps only in-frame clones and is missing some. Here the sample spans approximately 12,000 clones, roughly 89% being singletons.

The sample here was unsorted PBMCs, taken 0.2 years before starting antiretroviral therapy. The receptor's source is a woman aged 40 to 49 with HIV. The V gene is TRBV9, the J gene TRBJ2-7; 9 nucleotides align to TRBD1. The CDR3 region is CASSPTGGEANEQYF. CDR3 coding DNA: TGTGCCAGCAGTCCCACAGGGGGCGAGGCGAACGAGCAGTACTTC.